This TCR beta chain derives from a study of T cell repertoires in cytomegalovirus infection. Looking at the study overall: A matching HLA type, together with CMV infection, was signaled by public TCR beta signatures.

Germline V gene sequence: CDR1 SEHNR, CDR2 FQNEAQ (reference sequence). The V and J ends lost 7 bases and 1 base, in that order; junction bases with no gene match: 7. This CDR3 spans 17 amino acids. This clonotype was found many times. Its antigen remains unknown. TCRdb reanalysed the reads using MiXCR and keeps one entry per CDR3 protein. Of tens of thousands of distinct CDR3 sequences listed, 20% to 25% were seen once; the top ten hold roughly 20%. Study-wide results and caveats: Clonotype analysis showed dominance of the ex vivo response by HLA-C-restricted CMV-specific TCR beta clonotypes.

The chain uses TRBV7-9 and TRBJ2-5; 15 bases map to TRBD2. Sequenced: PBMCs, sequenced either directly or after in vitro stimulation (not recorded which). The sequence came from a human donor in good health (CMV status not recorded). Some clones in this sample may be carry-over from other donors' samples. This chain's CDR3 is CASNSPGLAGGQETQYF. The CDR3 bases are TGTGCCAGCAACTCACCGGGACTAGCGGGGGGCCAAGAGACCCAGTACTTC.